Below, one T cell receptor (beta chain) is given with its context. The sample comes from a study of CD8 T cells in Susac syndrome. It was with random hexamers that 0.5 to 1 ug RNA was reverse transcribed. An immunoSEQ multiplex PCR amplified TCR beta CDR3 over 54 Vbeta and 13 Jbeta. Via MiXCR, TCRdb re-called the immunoSEQ multiplex PCR reads, giving one row per CDR3 protein. The top ten clones hold 0.095% to 0.1% of a sample with 120,000 or so distinct CDR3 sequences, less than 95% of them seen once. V lost 5 bases, J lost 4 bases, and 4 bases stayed unmatched. The CDR3 runs 14 residues. The chain joins TRBV12-3 or TRBV12-4 to TRBJ2-5, with TRBD1 matching over 10 bases. Sequencing was carried out using CD4+ T cells from PBMCs. The receptor's source is a human donor in good health. The CDR3 is CASSAGTGAETQYF. The CDR3 DNA is TGTGCCAGCAGTGCGGGGACAGGGGCAGAGACCCAGTACTTC.